A selection of T cell receptor beta chains follows, all from one sample in a study of cytomegalovirus exposure and HLA in healthy donors. Clones were read by immunoSEQ multiplex PCR, and TCRdb kept only the in-frame ones, dropping some. The table has around 100,000 clones, approximately 71% seen once. Sequencing was performed on PBMCs. These receptors were taken from a woman younger than 30 in good health and CMV-seropositive. Both conserved end residues are part of each CDR3. Fields, in order: V gene, CDR3 length, D gene, J gene, clone size, CDR3 protein, CDR3 DNA. The D gene is left open where the match is weak. Size is stated for part of the rows, as once, few or many counts, or as a class when the clone is expanded.

TRBV7-8	17	TRBD1	TRBJ2-2	few	CASSPSRDRRLTGELFF	TGTGCCAGCAGCCCCAGCCGGGACAGGAGGTTGACCGGGGAGCTGTTTTTT
TRBV4-3	18	TRBD1	TRBJ2-6	.	CASSQETGPRSGANVLTF	TGCGCCAGCAGCCAAGAGACAGGGCCGCGCTCTGGGGCCAACGTCCTGACTTTC
TRBV28	15	TRBD2	TRBJ2-3	once	CASKKPGLVLDTQYF	TGTGCCAGCAAAAAACCGGGACTAGTTTTAGATACGCAGTATTTT
TRBV4-1	15	.	TRBJ2-1	.	CASSPDREVDNEQFF	TGCGCCAGCAGCCCAGACAGGGAGGTAGACAATGAGCAGTTCTTC
TRBV6-6	14	TRBD2	TRBJ2-2	.	CASIRTSGTGELFF	TGTGCCAGCATACGGACTAGCGGAACCGGGGAGCTGTTTTTT
TRBV7-9	12	.	TRBJ1-1	once	CASRRLNTEAFF	TGTGCCAGCAGGCGTTTGAACACTGAAGCTTTCTTT
TRBV27	15	TRBD2	TRBJ2-7	few	CASSLSTGGSYEQYF	TGTGCCAGCAGTTTATCCACGGGGGGCTCCTACGAGCAGTACTTC
TRBV11-2	15	TRBD1	TRBJ1-5	.	CASSSDRGSTQPQHF	TGTGCCAGCAGCTCCGACAGGGGCAGCACTCAGCCCCAGCATTTT
TRBV7-2	14	.	TRBJ2-1	.	CASSLAQGHNEQFF	TGTGCCAGCAGCTTAGCTCAGGGTCACAATGAGCAGTTCTTC
TRBV1	18	.	TRBJ1-5	.	CTSSQDNRDADSNQPQHF	TGCACCAGCAGCCAAGATAACAGGGACGCCGATAGCAATCAGCCCCAGCATTTT
TRBV4-3	15	TRBD2	TRBJ2-4	.	CASSQDSGMLNIQYF	TGCGCCAGCAGCCAAGATAGCGGGATGTTAAACATTCAGTACTTC
TRBV29-1	13	TRBD2	TRBJ2-7	.	CSVIAGPTYEQYF	TGCAGCGTGATAGCGGGGCCGACCTACGAGCAGTACTTC
TRBV9	13	TRBD1	TRBJ1-2	.	CASSVGTGTGYTF	TGTGCCAGCAGCGTAGGGACAGGGACTGGCTACACCTTC
TRBV6-5	15	TRBD1	TRBJ2-7	.	CASSYSQQGNYEQYF	TGTGCCAGCAGTTACTCCCAACAGGGGAACTACGAGCAGTACTTC
TRBV6-5	16	TRBD1	TRBJ1-1	.	CASSYRSTGGYTEAFF	TGTGCCAGCAGTTACAGATCGACAGGGGGCTACACTGAAGCTTTCTTT
TRBV4-1	15	.	TRBJ1-3	many	CASSQDRGSGNTIYF	TGCGCCAGCAGCCAAGACAGGGGATCTGGAAACACCATATATTTT
TRBV5-1	15	TRBD2	TRBJ2-5	.	CASSSWSSGGETQYF	TGCGCCAGCAGCTCCTGGAGTAGCGGGGGGGAGACCCAGTACTTC
TRBV4-1	18	TRBD2	TRBJ2-2	.	CASSQRLLAGGRTGELFF	TGCGCCAGCAGCCAGAGGCTCTTAGCGGGAGGGCGGACCGGGGAGCTGTTTTTT
TRBV11-2	13	.	TRBJ2-7	once	CASSLGQTYEQYF	TGTGCCAGCAGCTTAGGACAAACCTACGAGCAGTACTTC
TRBV6-5	14	TRBD1	TRBJ2-7	few	CASSSGTGSAEQYF	TGTGCCAGCAGTTCCGGGACAGGGAGTGCCGAGCAGTACTTC
TRBV19	17	.	TRBJ2-6	.	CASSILTLGSGANVLTF	TGTGCCAGTAGTATATTAACCCTAGGCTCTGGGGCCAACGTCCTGACTTTC
TRBV2	16	TRBD1	TRBJ1-2	medium-sized	CASSDTGTGLNYGYTF	TGTGCCAGCAGTGATACCGGGACAGGGTTGAACTATGGCTACACCTTC
TRBV2	17	TRBD2	TRBJ2-7	.	CASSGTSGGQTSYEQYF	TGTGCCAGCAGCGGGACTAGCGGGGGCCAAACGTCCTACGAGCAGTACTTC
TRBV9	14	.	TRBJ1-1	.	CASSGPVSGAKAFF	TGTGCCAGCAGCGGACCGGTCTCGGGAGCTAAAGCTTTCTTT
TRBV7-2	13	.	TRBJ1-1	.	CASSLQVNTEAFF	TGTGCCAGCAGCTTACAGGTGAACACTGAAGCTTTCTTT
TRBV9	15	TRBD1	TRBJ2-3	.	CASSVAPQGAGTQYF	TGTGCCAGCAGCGTAGCTCCACAGGGGGCCGGTACGCAGTATTTT
TRBV28	14	TRBD1	TRBJ1-5	.	CAGAGTGARRPQHF	TGCGCGGGGGCCGGGACAGGGGCACGGCGGCCCCAGCATTTT
TRBV5-5	15	.	TRBJ1-5	.	CASSRTEDSNQPQHF	TGTGCCAGCAGCCGGACAGAGGATAGCAATCAGCCCCAGCATTTT
TRBV9	15	.	TRBJ1-1	few	CASSAGGTPTTEAFF	TGTGCCAGCAGCGCCGGCGGGACGCCAACCACTGAAGCTTTCTTT
TRBV6-1	12	.	TRBJ1-2	once	CASSDRVTGYTF	TGTGCCAGCAGTGACAGGGTAACTGGCTACACCTTC
TRBV28	18	TRBD2	TRBJ2-7	few	CASSWGGLAGFGYYEQYF	TGTGCCAGCAGTTGGGGGGGACTAGCGGGATTTGGGTACTACGAGCAGTACTTC
TRBV7-8	15	TRBD1	TRBJ1-5	.	CASSYAGGSNQPQHF	TGTGCCAGCAGCTACGCAGGGGGCAGCAATCAGCCCCAGCATTTT
TRBV29-1	16	TRBD2	TRBJ2-3	.	CSVKLLTSGGTDTQYF	TGCAGCGTCAAACTATTGACTAGCGGGGGTACAGATACGCAGTATTTT
TRBV29-1	11	.	TRBJ2-7	.	CSVAENSEQYF	TGCAGCGTCGCAGAAAACAGCGAGCAGTACTTC
TRBV5-1	16	.	TRBJ2-3	.	CASSPGVSGGANTQYF	TGCGCCAGCAGTCCCGGGGTATCGGGGGGCGCAAATACGCAGTATTTT
TRBV11-2	15	TRBD1	TRBJ2-7	.	CASSPKTGSSYEQYF	TGTGCCAGCAGCCCCAAGACAGGGAGCTCCTACGAGCAGTACTTC